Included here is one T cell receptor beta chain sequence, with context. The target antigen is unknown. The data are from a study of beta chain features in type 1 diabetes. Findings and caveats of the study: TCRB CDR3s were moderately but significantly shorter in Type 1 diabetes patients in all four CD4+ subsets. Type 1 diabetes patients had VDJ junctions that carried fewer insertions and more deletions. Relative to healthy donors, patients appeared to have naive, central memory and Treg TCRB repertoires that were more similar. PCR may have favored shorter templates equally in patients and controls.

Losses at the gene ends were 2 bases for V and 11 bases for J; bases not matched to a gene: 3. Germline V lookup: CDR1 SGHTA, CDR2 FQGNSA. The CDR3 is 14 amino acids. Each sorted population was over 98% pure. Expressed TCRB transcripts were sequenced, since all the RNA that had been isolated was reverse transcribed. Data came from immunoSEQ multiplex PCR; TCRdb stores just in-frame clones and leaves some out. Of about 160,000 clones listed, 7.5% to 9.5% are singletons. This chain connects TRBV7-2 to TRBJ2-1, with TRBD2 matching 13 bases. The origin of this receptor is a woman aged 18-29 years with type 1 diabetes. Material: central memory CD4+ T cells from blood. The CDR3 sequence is CASSLRTSGGKQFF. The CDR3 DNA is TGTGCCAGCAGCTTAAGGACTAGCGGGGGCAAGCAGTTCTTC.